This record looks at one T cell receptor beta chain sequence and its context. Its antigen remains unidentified. This entry comes from a study of T-cell reconstitution after alpha-beta-depleted transplantation in children. Overall study results and limits: In patients about two months after transplant, alpha-beta T cells reportedly arose from several hundred expanded graft clones. Hyperexpanded clones declined; after one year, newly produced T cells mostly supplied diversity. Surviving recipient cells, namely T cells and thymic progenitors, were the source of high day-60 TCRbeta diversity in some patients.

Unique molecular identifiers were incorporated during preparation of the TCRbeta library. TCRdb itself ran the PCR reads through MiXCR, one entry per CDR3 protein. The table lists about 300,000 distinct CDR3 sequences, over 9.5% of them singletons. The CDR3 totals 16 residues. Germline CDR1 is MNHEY and CDR2 is SVGAGI. The ends lost 4 bases at V and 3 bases at J; junction bases unmatched: 5. The chain has TRBV6-5 and TRBJ2-7; 14 bases match TRBD2. The input for sequencing was PBMCs, taken before TCRalphabeta/CD19-depleted stem cell transplant. This clonotype originated in a boy under two years old with acute myeloid leukemia, due to receive a stem cell transplant. CDR3 region: CASSLDGTSGSYEQYF. As DNA, the CDR3 is TGTGCCAGCAGTTTAGACGGGACTAGCGGGAGCTACGAGCAGTACTTC.